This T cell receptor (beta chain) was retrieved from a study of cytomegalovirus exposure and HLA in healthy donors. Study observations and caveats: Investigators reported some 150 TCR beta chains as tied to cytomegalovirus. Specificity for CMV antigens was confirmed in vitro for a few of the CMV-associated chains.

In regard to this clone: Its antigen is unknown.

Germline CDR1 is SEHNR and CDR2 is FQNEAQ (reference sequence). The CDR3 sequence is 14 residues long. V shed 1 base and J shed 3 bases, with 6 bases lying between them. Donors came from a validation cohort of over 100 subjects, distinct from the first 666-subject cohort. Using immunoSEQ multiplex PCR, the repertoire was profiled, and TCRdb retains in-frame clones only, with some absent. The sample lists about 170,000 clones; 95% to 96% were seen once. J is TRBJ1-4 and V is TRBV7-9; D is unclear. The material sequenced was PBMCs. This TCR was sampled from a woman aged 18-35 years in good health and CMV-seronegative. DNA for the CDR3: TGTGCCAGCAGCTTAGGCGGGGCTAATGAAAAACTGTTTTTT. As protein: CASSLGGANEKLFF.